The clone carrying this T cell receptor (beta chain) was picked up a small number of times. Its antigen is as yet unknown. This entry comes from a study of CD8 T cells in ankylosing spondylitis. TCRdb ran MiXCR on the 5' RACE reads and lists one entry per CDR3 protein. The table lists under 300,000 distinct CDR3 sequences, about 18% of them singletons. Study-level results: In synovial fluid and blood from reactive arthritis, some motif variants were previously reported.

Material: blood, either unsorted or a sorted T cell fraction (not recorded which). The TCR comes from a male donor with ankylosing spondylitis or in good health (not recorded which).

Here the CDR3 DNA reads TGTGCCAGCAGCACACGGGTGGGGACAGGGGGCGCAGGCACTGAAGCTTTCTTT. As protein: CASSTRVGTGGAGTEAFF. V gene TRBV5-4 combines with J gene TRBJ1-1, with TRBD1 identical over 12 bases. V lost 4 bases to trimming and J lost 4 bases; unmatched junction nucleotides: 14. CDR1 SGHNT and CDR2 YYREEE come from the germline V gene (reference sequence). The CDR3 loop spans 18 amino acids.